These T cell receptor beta chains were read from a single sample in a study of T cells after yellow fever vaccination. TCRdb redid the calling of the 5' RACE reads with MiXCR, one entry per CDR3 protein. The sample contains approximately 70,000 distinct CDR3 sequences, about 6% of which appear only once. The sequencing used CD8+ T cells sorted from PBMCs, collected approximately 40 days after the first yellow fever vaccination. These receptors originate from a man younger than 35 who received the YFV17D yellow fever vaccine. Each CDR3 is given with its conserved first and last residue. Each record gives: V gene, clone size, D gene, J gene, CDR3 protein, CDR3 DNA. D genes are given only for firm matches. The size entry is marked missing in some rows and otherwise reads once, few, many or a size class.

V gene: TRBV6-5
clone size: many
D gene: .
J gene: TRBJ2-3
CDR3 protein: CASSSGGDTQYF
CDR3 DNA: TGTGCCAGCAGCTCCGGGGGAGATACGCAGTATTTT

V gene: TRBV20-1
clone size: many
D gene: TRBD2
J gene: TRBJ2-1
CDR3 protein: CSADLIGGYNEQFF
CDR3 DNA: TGCAGTGCTGACCTAATCGGGGGGTACAATGAGCAGTTCTTC

V gene: TRBV5-1
clone size: many
D gene: .
J gene: TRBJ2-1
CDR3 protein: CASSLRADRGYNEQFF
CDR3 DNA: TGCGCCAGCAGCTTGCGGGCCGATAGGGGTTACAATGAGCAGTTCTTC

V gene: TRBV12-3/TRBV12-4
clone size: many
D gene: TRBD2
J gene: TRBJ2-4
CDR3 protein: CASSLTGGTKNIQYF
CDR3 DNA: TGTGCCAGCAGCCTGACGGGGGGAACCAAAAACATTCAGTACTTC

V gene: TRBV4-1
clone size: few
D gene: TRBD1
J gene: TRBJ1-5
CDR3 protein: CASSHRQGGNQPQHF
CDR3 DNA: TGCGCCAGCAGCCACCGACAGGGGGGCAATCAGCCCCAGCATTTT

V gene: TRBV12-3/TRBV12-4
clone size: .
D gene: .
J gene: TRBJ2-7
CDR3 protein: CASSFSHEQYF
CDR3 DNA: TGTGCCAGCAGTTTCAGCCACGAGCAGTACTTC

V gene: TRBV5-1
clone size: many
D gene: .
J gene: TRBJ2-7
CDR3 protein: CASSLGVGSYEQYF
CDR3 DNA: TGCGCCAGCAGCTTGGGCGTAGGGTCCTACGAGCAGTACTTC

V gene: TRBV6-4
clone size: many
D gene: .
J gene: TRBJ2-2
CDR3 protein: CASSDSIPGTGTGELFF
CDR3 DNA: TGTGCCAGCAGTGACTCGATTCCAGGGACTGGGACCGGGGAGCTGTTTTTT

V gene: TRBV12-3/TRBV12-4
clone size: many
D gene: .
J gene: TRBJ1-2
CDR3 protein: CASSLRGARFGYTF
CDR3 DNA: TGTGCCAGCAGTTTAAGGGGCGCCCGATTTGGCTACACCTTC

V gene: TRBV12-3/TRBV12-4
clone size: .
D gene: .
J gene: TRBJ1-1
CDR3 protein: CASSQHLWNTEAFF
CDR3 DNA: TGTGCCAGCAGTCAACATCTATGGAACACTGAAGCTTTCTTT

V gene: TRBV6-1
clone size: few
D gene: TRBD2
J gene: TRBJ2-5
CDR3 protein: CASSREASGGPISETQYF
CDR3 DNA: TGTGCCAGCAGCCGAGAGGCTAGCGGGGGGCCGATCAGCGAGACCCAGTACTTC

V gene: TRBV4-3
clone size: many
D gene: TRBD1
J gene: TRBJ2-7
CDR3 protein: CASSQGQATYEQYF
CDR3 DNA: TGCGCCAGCAGCCAGGGACAGGCAACCTACGAGCAGTACTTC

V gene: TRBV2
clone size: .
D gene: .
J gene: TRBJ1-5
CDR3 protein: CASREDSLIMPQHF
CDR3 DNA: TGTGCCAGCAGGGAAGACAGCCTGATCATGCCCCAGCATTTT